This passage covers 16 T cell receptor beta chains from one sample sequenced in a study of CD8+ T cells in alopecia areata. RNA was isolated and reverse transcribed to cDNA, the sequencing template. Method: immunoSEQ multiplex PCR; TCRdb's copy keeps in-frame clones and lacks some. Among 140,000 or so clones listed, around 51% were seen once. Sequences were derived from CD4+ T cells sorted from blood, sampled at week 0. The receptors were sampled from a human donor with alopecia areata.

The chain employs TRBV29-1 and TRBJ2-6; D uncertain. Trimming left V 2 bases short and J 2 bases short, with 4 bases between. Looked up from germline, CDR1 is SQVTM and CDR2 is ANQGSEA. CDR3 length: 13 amino acids. CDR3 residues: CSVERTGANVLTF. The CDR3 DNA sequence: TGCAGCGTTGAAAGGACTGGGGCCAACGTCCTGACTTTC. Supplemented by reference TRBV29-1 and TRBJ2-6, the full variable domain reads SAVISQKPSRDICQRGTSLTIQCQVDSQVTMMFWYRQQPGQSLTLIATANQGSEATYESGFVIDKFPISRPNLTFSTLTVSNMSPEDSSIYLCSVERTGANVLTFGAGSRLTVL.

The gene calls are TRBV10-3 and TRBJ2-5; no definite D call. This CDR3 region has 14 residues. The V end lost 6 bases, the J end lost 5 bases, and 16 bases lay between the germline ends. The germline CDR1 and CDR2 sequences are ENHRY and SYGVKD. CDR3 DNA sequence: TGTGCCATCAGGGACGCTCCTCTGAGGGAGACCCAGTACTTC. This sequence encodes CAIRDAPLRETQYF.

The V call is TRBV28, the J call TRBJ1-5; D is possibly TRBD1 (5 bases). Germline loops: CDR1 MDHEN, CDR2 SYDVKM. This CDR3 has 15 residues. V was cut by 6 bases and J by 2 bases, with 14 bases left in between. The CDR3 spells CASSESQAGNQPQHF. CDR3 DNA sequence: TGTGCCAGCAGCGAATCACAGGCGGGCAATCAGCCCCAGCATTTT.

This clone was seen only a few times. V and J are TRBV23-1 and TRBJ1-5, with D unresolved. TRBV23-1 is reported as an ORF; its role is uncertain. The length of the CDR3 is 12 residues. V was pared by 2 bases and J by 5 bases, with 4 bases between. CDR3: CASSQMDQPQHF. The CDR3 nucleotides are TGCGCCAGCAGTCAAATGGATCAGCCCCAGCATTTT.

This clone has only a few counts. This sequence joins TRBV11-2 and TRBJ1-4, with D possibly matching TRBD1 (5 bases). Germline loops: CDR1 SGHAT, CDR2 FQNNGV. The CDR3 totals 14 residues. Trimming took 1 base from V and 7 from J, leaving 10 bases between them. The CDR3 protein is CASSLGAGFEKLFF. The CDR3, as DNA: TGTGCCAGCAGCTTAGGGGCAGGGTTTGAAAAACTGTTTTTT.

This chain joins TRBV6-5 and TRBJ1-2; D unclear. The germline V gene has CDR1 MNHEY and CDR2 SVGAGI. With 5 bases removed from V and 7 bases from J, the gap between germline ends came to 11 bases. This CDR3 is 12 amino acids long. CDR3 sequence (DNA): TGTGCCAGCAGTGAGACCGGTGCTGGCTACACCTTC. Translating gives CASSETGAGYTF.

The rearrangement uses TRBV7-2 and TRBJ2-1, with D tentatively TRBD2 (6 bases). Germline values: CDR1 SGHTA, CDR2 FQGNSA. V was clipped by 5 bases and J by 6 bases, with 11 bases between them. CDR3 length equals 13 residues. CDR3 DNA: TGTGCCAGCAGCCCCGCGGGGATCAATGAGCAGTTCTTC. Translating gives CASSPAGINEQFF.

CDR3 sequence (DNA): TGTGCCAGCAGCCCCGAGGGTTACAATCAGCCCCAGCATTTT. Translated, it gives CASSPEGYNQPQHF. The V call is TRBV4-2, the J call TRBJ1-5; no clear D gene. Per germline, CDR1 LGHNA and CDR2 YNFKEQ. Deletions cut 4 bases from V and 3 bases from J, with 10 bases between. The CDR3 sequence is 14 residues long.

This chain connects TRBV30 to TRBJ2-1; D not certain. CDR1 and CDR2 from the germline V gene are GTSNPN and SVGIG (reference sequence). This CDR3 has 12 residues. Trimming removed 5 bases from V and 2 bases from J, with 7 bases in between. This CDR3 reads CAWGYTYNEQFF. The CDR3 region has the DNA TGTGCCTGGGGGTACACCTACAATGAGCAGTTCTTC.

The chain has TRBV5-1 and TRBJ2-1; TRBD2 matches at 12 bases. Germline CDR1 SGHRS, CDR2 YFSETQ. The CDR3 is 15 amino acids. V was clipped by 2 bases and J by 10 bases; unmatched bases: 7. Here the CDR3 reads CASSFLAGGLGEQFF. DNA of the CDR3: TGCGCCAGCAGCTTCCTAGCGGGAGGGCTAGGGGAGCAGTTCTTC.

The J gene is TRBJ1-5, the V gene TRBV7-2; the D is unclear. V was cut by 6 bases and J by 0 bases, with 15 bases left in between. CDR1 SGHTA and CDR2 FQGNSA come from the germline V gene. This CDR3 has 16 residues. CDR3 protein: CASSPQFTVSNQPQHF. CDR3 DNA sequence: TGTGCCAGCAGTCCACAATTTACGGTTAGCAATCAGCCCCAGCATTTT.

The V gene is TRBV5-6, the J gene TRBJ2-7, with D perhaps matching TRBD2 (5 bases). Germline-derived CDR1 and CDR2 are SGHDT and YYEEEE. The CDR3 sequence is 12 residues long. The germline V and J ends were trimmed by 4 bases and 6 bases, with 11 bases remaining between them. CDR3 amino acids: CASSPRRGEQYF. The CDR3 DNA is TGTGCCAGCAGCCCGCGTCGGGGCGAGCAGTACTTC.

A remark on this clone: One end of the junction fails to match germline, which may point to a read error. V and J are TRBV5-1 and TRBJ2-5, with no clear D. CDR1 SGHRS and CDR2 YFSETQ come from the germline V gene. The length of the CDR3 is 13 residues. The CDR3 loop reads CASSSGNHETQYF. For the CDR3, the DNA is TGCGCCAGCAGCTCAGGAAACCACGAGACCCAGTACTTC.

The chain uses TRBV11-2 and TRBJ2-4; D is unclear. With 4 bases removed from V and 7 bases from J, the gap between germline ends came to 11 bases. This CDR3 spans 13 amino acids. Germline-derived CDR1 and CDR2 are SGHAT and FQNNGV. The CDR3 loop reads CASSSYTRNIQYF. CDR3 sequence (DNA): TGTGCCAGCAGCTCTTATACAAGGAACATTCAGTACTTC.

This clone has just a few counts. The V call is TRBV6-5, the J call TRBJ1-5; D may be TRBD1 (5 bases). The CDR3 sequence is 13 residues long. Trimming left V 5 bases short and J 3 bases short, with 8 bases between. Germline V gene lookup returns CDR1 MNHEY and CDR2 SVGAGI. Here the CDR3 reads CASSPRANQPQHF. The CDR3 nucleotides read TGTGCCAGCAGTCCCAGGGCCAATCAGCCCCAGCATTTT.

This clone appeared a few times. The chain carries TRBV29-1 and TRBJ2-7; 8 positions match TRBD2. V was clipped by 5 bases and J by 0 bases; unmatched bases: 6. The CDR3 runs 14 residues. The V gene's germline CDR1 is SQVTM and CDR2 ANQGSEA. CDR3 sequence: CSVLAGPSSYEQYF. The CDR3, as DNA: TGCAGCGTTCTAGCGGGTCCTAGCTCCTACGAGCAGTACTTC.